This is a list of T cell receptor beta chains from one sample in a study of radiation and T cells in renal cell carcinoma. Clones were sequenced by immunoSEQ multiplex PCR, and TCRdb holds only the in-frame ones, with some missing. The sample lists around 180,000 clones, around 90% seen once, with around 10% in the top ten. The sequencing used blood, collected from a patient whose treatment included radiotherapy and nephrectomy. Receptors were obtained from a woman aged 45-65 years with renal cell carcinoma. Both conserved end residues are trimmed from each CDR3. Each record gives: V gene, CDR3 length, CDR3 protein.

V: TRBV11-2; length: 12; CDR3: ASTQGSGANVLT
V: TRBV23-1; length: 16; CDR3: ASSQTPGQGAYVDTQY
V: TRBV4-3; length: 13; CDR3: ASSQDQGIPHGYT
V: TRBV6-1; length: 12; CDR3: ASSGQGLFQPQH
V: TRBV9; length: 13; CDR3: ASSVADPNVDTQY
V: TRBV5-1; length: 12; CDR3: ASTRTGANEKLF
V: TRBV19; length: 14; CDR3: ASSTSIPGRYREQY
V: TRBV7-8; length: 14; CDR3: ASSTRQRGGYNEQF
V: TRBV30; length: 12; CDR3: AWSAGLAYNEQF
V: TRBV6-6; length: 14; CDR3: ASSYSGTGGNSPLH
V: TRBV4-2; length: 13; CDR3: ASSPGGARTETQY
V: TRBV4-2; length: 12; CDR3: ASSIRRGNQPQH
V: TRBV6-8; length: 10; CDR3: ASGRGVYGYT
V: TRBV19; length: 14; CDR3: ASSIVGGRGNQPQH
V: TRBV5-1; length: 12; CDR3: ASSRLAGQETQY
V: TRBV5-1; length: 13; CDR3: ASSFTGTTSYGYT
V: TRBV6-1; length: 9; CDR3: ASSESNEQF
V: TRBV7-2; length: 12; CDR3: ASSYQGGPDTQY
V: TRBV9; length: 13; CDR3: ASSVGAGVGETQY
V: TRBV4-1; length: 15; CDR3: ASSQERSQGEFNEQF
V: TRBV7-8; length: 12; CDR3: ASSHGGEVNEQF
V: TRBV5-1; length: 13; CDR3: ASSFASGTYNEQF
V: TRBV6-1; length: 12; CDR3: ASRPEQSSYEQY
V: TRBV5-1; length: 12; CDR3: ASERTSATDTQY
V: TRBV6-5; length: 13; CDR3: ASSYSRQGDTEAF
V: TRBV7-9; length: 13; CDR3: ASSLPRRGTGELF
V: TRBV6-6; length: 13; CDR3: ASSYSIGMNTEAF
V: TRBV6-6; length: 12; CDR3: ASSLRGGNQPQH
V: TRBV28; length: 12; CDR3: ASMEGGPNNEQF
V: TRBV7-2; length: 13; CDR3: ASTPNRAVAGELF
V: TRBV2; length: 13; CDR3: ASSPLRGASYEQY
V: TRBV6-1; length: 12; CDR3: ASWGQGNTYEQY
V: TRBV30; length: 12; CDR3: AWTPALAPDTQY
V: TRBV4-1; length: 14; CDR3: ASSQGQGALIETQY
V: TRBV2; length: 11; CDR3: ASRTGYSYEQY
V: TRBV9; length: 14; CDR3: ASSASSSASTDTQY
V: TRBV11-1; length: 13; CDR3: ASSLVIGEGYEQY